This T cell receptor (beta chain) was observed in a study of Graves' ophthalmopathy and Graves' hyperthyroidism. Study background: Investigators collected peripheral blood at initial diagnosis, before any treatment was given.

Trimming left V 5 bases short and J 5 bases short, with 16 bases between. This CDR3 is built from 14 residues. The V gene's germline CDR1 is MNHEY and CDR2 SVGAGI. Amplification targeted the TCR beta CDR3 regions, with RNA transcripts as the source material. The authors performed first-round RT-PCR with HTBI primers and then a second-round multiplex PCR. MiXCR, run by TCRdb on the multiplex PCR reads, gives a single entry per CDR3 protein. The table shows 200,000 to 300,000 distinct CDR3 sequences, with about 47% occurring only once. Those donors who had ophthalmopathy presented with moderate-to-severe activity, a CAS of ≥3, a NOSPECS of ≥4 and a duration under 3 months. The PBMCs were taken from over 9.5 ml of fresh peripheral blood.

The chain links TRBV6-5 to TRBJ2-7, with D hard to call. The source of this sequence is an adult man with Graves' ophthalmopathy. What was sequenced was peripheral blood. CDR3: CASSPWTSWDEQYF. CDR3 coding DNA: TGTGCCAGCAGTCCCTGGACGAGTTGGGACGAGCAGTACTTC.